Below, 5 T cell receptor beta chains from the same sample are listed, as sequenced in a study of beta chain features in type 1 diabetes. Their target antigens are unknown. Broader study findings: All four CD4+ subsets from Type 1 diabetes patients carried moderately but significantly shorter TCRB CDR3s.

Sequencing targeted expressed TCRB transcripts, as all isolated RNA had been reverse transcribed. Assay used: immunoSEQ multiplex PCR; TCRdb lists only in-frame clones, some missing. The sample lists some 200,000 clones; more than 15% were seen once. Sequencing was done on a sample of naive CD4+ T cells from blood. The receptors shown here come from a man aged 25 to 40 with type 1 diabetes.

This clone was recorded a few times. The rearrangement links TRBV19 to TRBJ2-7, with 8 bases aligning to TRBD1. The CDR3 consists of 12 residues. Per the germline V gene, CDR1 is LNHDA and CDR2 is SQIVND (reference sequence). After removal of 11 bases from V and 2 bases from J, the junction contained 5 bases not matched to a gene. The CDR3, as DNA: TGTGCCGGCGGGACAGGACCCTACGAGCAGTACTTC. Protein sequence: CAGGTGPYEQYF.

The rearrangement links TRBV2 to TRBJ2-1, with 7 bases aligning to TRBD1. J was trimmed by 9 bases and V by 1 base; bases with no gene match: 9. The germline CDR1 and CDR2 sequences are SNHLY and FYNNEI. The CDR3 loop spans 15 amino acids. This CDR3 is CASSEGHRGGGEQFF. The CDR3 region has the DNA TGTGCCAGCAGTGAAGGCCATAGAGGGGGCGGTGAGCAGTTCTTC. The full variable domain, with the rest looked up from reference TRBV2 and TRBJ2-1, is EPEVTQTPSHQVTQMGQEVILRCVPISNHLYFYWYRQILGQKVEFLVSFYNNEISEKSEIFDDQFSVERPDGSNFTLKIRSTKLEDSAMYFCASSEGHRGGGEQFFGPGTRLTVL.

This chain links TRBV9 with TRBJ1-1; 7 nucleotides align to TRBD1. V lost 4 bases, J lost 3 bases, and 6 bases stayed unmatched. Germline V lookup: CDR1 SGDLS, CDR2 YYNGEE. CDR3 length: 14 residues. The CDR3 nucleotides read TGTGCCAGCAGCCCGGCGGGACAGTACACTGAAGCTTTCTTT. This translates into CASSPAGQYTEAFF.

This chain joins TRBV25-1 and TRBJ2-3, with TRBD2 identical over 7 bases. Germline CDR1 reads MGHDK; CDR2 reads SYGVNS. V shed 8 bases and J 8 bases; nucleotides not matched to a gene: 7. The CDR3 consists of 12 residues. This CDR3 is CASGPTGGTQYF. The CDR3 region has the DNA TGTGCCAGCGGTCCAACGGGGGGTACGCAGTATTTT.

This clone has only a few counts. V is TRBV5-1 and J is TRBJ2-5; tentative D call: TRBD2 (5 bases). The CDR3 is 15 amino acids. V lost 0 bases and J 4 bases, leaving 13 bases between the germline ends. Germline values: CDR1 SGHRS, CDR2 YFSETQ. This CDR3 reads CASSLGSGWGETQYF. The CDR3 DNA reads TGCGCCAGCAGCTTGGGGAGCGGATGGGGAGAGACCCAGTACTTC. Full variable domain (rest looked up from reference TRBV5-1 and TRBJ2-5): KAGVTQTPRYLIKTRGQQVTLSCSPISGHRSVSWYQQTPGQGLQFLFEYFSETQRNKGNFPGRFSGRQFSNSRSEMNVSTLELGDSALYLCASSLGSGWGETQYFGPGTRLLVL.